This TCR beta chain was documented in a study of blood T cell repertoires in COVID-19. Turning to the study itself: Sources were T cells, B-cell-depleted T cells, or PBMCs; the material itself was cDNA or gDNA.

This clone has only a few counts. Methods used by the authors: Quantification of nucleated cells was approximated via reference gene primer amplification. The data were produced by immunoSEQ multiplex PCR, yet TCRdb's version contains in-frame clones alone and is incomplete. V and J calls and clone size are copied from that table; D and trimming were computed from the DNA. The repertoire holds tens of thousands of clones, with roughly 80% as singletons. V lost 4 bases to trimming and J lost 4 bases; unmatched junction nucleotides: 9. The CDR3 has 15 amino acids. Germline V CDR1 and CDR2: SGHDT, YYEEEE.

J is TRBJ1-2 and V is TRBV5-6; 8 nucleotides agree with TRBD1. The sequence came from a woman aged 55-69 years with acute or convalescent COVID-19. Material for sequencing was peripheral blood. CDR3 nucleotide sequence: TGTGCCAGCAGCCCCCGGGACAGGATACTCTATGGCTACACCTTC. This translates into CASSPRDRILYGYTF.